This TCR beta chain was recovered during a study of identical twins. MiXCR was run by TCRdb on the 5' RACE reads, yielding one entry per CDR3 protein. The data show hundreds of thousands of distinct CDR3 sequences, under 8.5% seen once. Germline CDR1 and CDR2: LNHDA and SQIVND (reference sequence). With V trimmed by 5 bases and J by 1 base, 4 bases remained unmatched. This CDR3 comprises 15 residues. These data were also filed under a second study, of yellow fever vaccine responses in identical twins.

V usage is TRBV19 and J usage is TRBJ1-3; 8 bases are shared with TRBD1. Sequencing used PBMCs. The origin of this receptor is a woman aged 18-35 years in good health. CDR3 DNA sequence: TGTGCCAGTAGTGACAGGGGCCGTTCTGGAAACACCATATATTTT. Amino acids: CASSDRGRSGNTIYF.